Listed here is a single T cell receptor (beta chain). The target antigen is unknown. The method was immunoSEQ multiplex PCR; TCRdb's version includes in-frame clones alone and lacks a portion of them. The sample yields some 100,000 clones, approximately 86% seen once. This CDR3 region has 18 residues. The V segment lost 5 bases and the J segment 7 bases; nucleotides outside the gene matches: 10. CDR1 is SGHAT, CDR2 FQNNGV, per germline. The data belong to a study of T cell responses to AZD1222 COVID-19 vaccine. For the study at large: Second-dose recipients at about 4 or about 12 weeks were treated as one pooled group. Study-wide results and limits: CD4 TCRs associated with vaccination spanned spike, dominating at 160-218 and 743-854.

The gene calls are TRBV11-2 and TRBJ2-2, with 16 nucleotides matching TRBD2. Sample: peripheral blood, taken on day 0 of AZD1222 vaccination. The receptor's source is an adult in good health. CDR3 protein: CASSHGTSGRAGGGELFF. The CDR3 bases are TGTGCCAGCAGCCACGGGACTAGCGGGAGGGCCGGTGGCGGGGAGCTGTTTTTT.